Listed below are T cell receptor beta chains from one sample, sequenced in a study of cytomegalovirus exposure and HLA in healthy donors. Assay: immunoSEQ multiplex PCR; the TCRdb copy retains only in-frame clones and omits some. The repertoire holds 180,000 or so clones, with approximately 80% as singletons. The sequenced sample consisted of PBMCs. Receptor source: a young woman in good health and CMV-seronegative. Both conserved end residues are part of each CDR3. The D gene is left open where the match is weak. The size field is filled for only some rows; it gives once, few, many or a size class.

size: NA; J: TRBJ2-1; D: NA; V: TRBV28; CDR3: CASSSYNEQFF; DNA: TGTGCCAGCTCATCCTACAATGAGCAGTTCTTC
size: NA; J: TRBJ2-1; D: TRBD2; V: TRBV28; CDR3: CASRLIAGGQGNEQFF; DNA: TGTGCCAGCAGGTTAATAGCGGGAGGGCAGGGCAATGAGCAGTTCTTC
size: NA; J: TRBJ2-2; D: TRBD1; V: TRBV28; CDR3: CASSSPQGMTGELFF; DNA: TGTGCCAGCAGTTCCCCACAGGGGATGACCGGGGAGCTGTTTTTT
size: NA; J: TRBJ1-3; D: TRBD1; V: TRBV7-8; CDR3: CASSLARDRVGNTIYF; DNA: TGTGCCAGCAGCTTAGCGCGCGACAGGGTCGGAAACACCATATATTTT
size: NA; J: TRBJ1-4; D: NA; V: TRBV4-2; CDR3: CASSRNPGGPGTEKLFF; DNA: TGTGCCAGCAGCCGAAACCCGGGGGGACCGGGGACTGAAAAACTGTTTTTT
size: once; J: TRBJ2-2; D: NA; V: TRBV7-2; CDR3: CASSAAVGHHGELFF; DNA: TGTGCCAGCAGCGCGGCGGTGGGGCATCACGGGGAGCTGTTTTTT
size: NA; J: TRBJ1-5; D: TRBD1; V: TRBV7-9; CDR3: CSSSAEGTGSNQPQHF; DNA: TGTTCCAGCAGCGCAGAAGGGACAGGGAGCAATCAGCCCCAGCATTTT
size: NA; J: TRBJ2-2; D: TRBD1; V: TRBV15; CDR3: CATSTRTGSFGELFF; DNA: TGTGCCACCAGCACAAGGACAGGGTCCTTCGGGGAGCTGTTTTTT
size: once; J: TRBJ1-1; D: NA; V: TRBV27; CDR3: CASSPIGGNTEAFF; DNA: TGTGCCAGCAGCCCGATAGGGGGGAACACTGAAGCTTTCTTT
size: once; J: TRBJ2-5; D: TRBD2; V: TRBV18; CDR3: CASTHETSGRGEQYF; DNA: TGTGCCAGCACCCATGAGACTAGCGGGAGAGGGGAGCAGTACTTC
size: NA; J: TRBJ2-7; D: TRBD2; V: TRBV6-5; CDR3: CASRKGLAGVEQYF; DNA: TGTGCCAGCAGGAAGGGACTAGCGGGAGTCGAGCAGTACTTC
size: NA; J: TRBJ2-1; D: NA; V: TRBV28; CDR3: CASSLLVESNEQFF; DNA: TGTGCCAGCAGTTTATTAGTAGAGTCCAATGAGCAGTTCTTC
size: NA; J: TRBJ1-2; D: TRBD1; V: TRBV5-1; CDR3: CASSSRTGRNYGYTF; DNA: TGCGCCAGCAGCTCTCGGACAGGGCGGAACTATGGCTACACCTTC
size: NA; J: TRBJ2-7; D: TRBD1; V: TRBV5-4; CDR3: CASSLSTGGFNEQYF; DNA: TGTGCCAGCAGCTTAAGCACAGGGGGTTTCAACGAGCAGTACTTC
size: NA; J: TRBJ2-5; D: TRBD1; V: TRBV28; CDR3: CASRLRDRGRWETQYF; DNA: TGTGCCAGCAGGCTGCGGGACAGGGGGCGGTGGGAGACCCAGTACTTC
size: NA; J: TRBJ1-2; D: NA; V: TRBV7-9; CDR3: CSSSEQGGGYTF; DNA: TGTTCCAGCAGCGAACAGGGCGGTGGCTACACCTTC
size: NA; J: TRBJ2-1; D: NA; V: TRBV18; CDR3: CASSGQSYNEQFF; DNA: TGTGCCAGCTCAGGGCAATCCTACAATGAGCAGTTCTTC
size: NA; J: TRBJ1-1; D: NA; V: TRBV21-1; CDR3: CASRKKHTEAFF; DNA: TGTGCCAGCAGGAAGAAGCACACTGAAGCTTTCTTT
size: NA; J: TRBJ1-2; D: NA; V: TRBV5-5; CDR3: CASSLGPGASGYTF; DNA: TGTGCCAGCAGCTTGGGGCCAGGGGCGTCTGGCTACACCTTC
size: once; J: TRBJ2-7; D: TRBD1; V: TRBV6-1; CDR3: CASSRTGETYEQYF; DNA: TGTGCCAGCAGCAGGACAGGAGAAACCTACGAGCAGTACTTC
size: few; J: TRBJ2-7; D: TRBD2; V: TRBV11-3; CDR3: CASSLTSGDSYEQYF; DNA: TGTGCCAGCAGCTTGACTAGCGGGGACTCCTACGAGCAGTACTTC
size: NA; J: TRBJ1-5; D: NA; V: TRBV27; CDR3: CASRPLAVGGGYQPQHF; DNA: TGTGCCAGCAGGCCCCTAGCAGTGGGGGGAGGATATCAGCCCCAGCATTTT
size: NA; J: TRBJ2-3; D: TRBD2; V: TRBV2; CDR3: CASEVAGALADTQYF; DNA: TGTGCCAGCGAAGTAGCGGGAGCGTTGGCAGATACGCAGTATTTT
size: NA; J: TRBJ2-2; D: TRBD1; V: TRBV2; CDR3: CASRRDRGPGELFF; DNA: TGTGCCAGCAGAAGGGACAGGGGGCCCGGGGAGCTGTTTTTT
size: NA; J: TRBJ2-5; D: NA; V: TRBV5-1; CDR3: CASSLEGGGGRQETQYF; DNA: TGCGCCAGCAGCTTGGAGGGTGGAGGGGGCCGCCAAGAGACCCAGTACTTC
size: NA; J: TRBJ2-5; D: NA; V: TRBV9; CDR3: CASSAVGQKRETQYF; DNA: TGTGCCAGCAGCGCCGTTGGGCAGAAGAGAGAGACCCAGTACTTC
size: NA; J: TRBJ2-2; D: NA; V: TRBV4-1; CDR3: CASSQDWHVEGGELFF; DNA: TGCGCCAGCAGCCAAGACTGGCACGTCGAGGGCGGGGAGCTGTTTTTT
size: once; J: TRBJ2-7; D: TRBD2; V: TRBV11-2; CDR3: CASRVGGGSSYEQYF; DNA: TGTGCCAGCAGGGTTGGGGGGGGGAGCTCCTACGAGCAGTACTTC
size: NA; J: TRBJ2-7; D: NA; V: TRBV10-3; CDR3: CAISESSTPGEQYF; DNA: TGTGCCATCAGTGAGTCGAGCACTCCCGGCGAGCAGTACTTC
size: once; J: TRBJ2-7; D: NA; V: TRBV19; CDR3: CASSIAGRSSYEQYF; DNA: TGTGCCAGTAGTATTGCGGGGCGGAGCTCCTACGAGCAGTACTTC
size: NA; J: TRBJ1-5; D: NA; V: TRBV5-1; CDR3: CASSLRGDSNQPQHF; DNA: TGCGCCAGCAGCTTGCGGGGAGATAGCAATCAGCCCCAGCATTTT
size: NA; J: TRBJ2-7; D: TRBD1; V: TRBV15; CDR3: CATSSRGQGSYEQYF; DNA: TGTGCCACCAGCAGCCGAGGACAGGGGTCCTACGAGCAGTACTTC
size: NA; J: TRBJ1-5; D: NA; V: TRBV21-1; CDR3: CASSKEERTELVVARSQPQHF; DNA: TGTGCCAGCAGCAAAGAGGAGAGGACAGAGCTCGTAGTGGCGAGGAGTCAGCCCCAGCATTTT
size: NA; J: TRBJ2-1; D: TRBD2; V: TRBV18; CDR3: CASSPPGLAGGVEQFF; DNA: TGTGCCAGCTCACCTCCCGGACTAGCGGGAGGGGTTGAGCAGTTCTTC
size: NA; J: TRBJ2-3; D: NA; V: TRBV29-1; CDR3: CSVGLQVPDTQYF; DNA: TGCAGCGTTGGATTACAGGTCCCAGATACGCAGTATTTT
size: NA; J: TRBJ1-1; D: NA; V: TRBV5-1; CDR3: CASSAHGGGSWDTEAFF; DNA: TGCGCCAGCAGCGCGCACGGGGGGGGGAGTTGGGACACTGAAGCTTTCTTT
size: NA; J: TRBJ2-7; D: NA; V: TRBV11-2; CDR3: CASSLAGWERMGYEQYF; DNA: TGTGCCAGCAGCTTAGCTGGGTGGGAGCGAATGGGGTACGAGCAGTACTTC
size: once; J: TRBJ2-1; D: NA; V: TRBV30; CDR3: CAWSPPSGPFNEQFF; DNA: TGTGCCTGGAGTCCACCCAGCGGTCCGTTCAATGAGCAGTTCTTC
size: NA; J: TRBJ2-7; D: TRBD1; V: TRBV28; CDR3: CASSFNHRDSSYEQYF; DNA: TGTGCCAGCAGTTTCAATCACCGGGACAGCTCCTACGAGCAGTACTTC
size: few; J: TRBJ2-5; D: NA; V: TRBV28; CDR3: CASSPNRKETQYF; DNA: TGTGCCAGCAGCCCAAACAGGAAAGAGACCCAGTACTTC
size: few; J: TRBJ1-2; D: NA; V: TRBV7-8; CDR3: CASSLKVAGDSEGYTF; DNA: TGTGCCAGCAGCTTAAAAGTCGCAGGGGATTCGGAAGGCTACACCTTC
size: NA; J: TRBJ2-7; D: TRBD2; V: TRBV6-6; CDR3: CASSWTRVYEQYF; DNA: TGTGCCAGCAGTTGGACTAGGGTCTACGAGCAGTACTTC
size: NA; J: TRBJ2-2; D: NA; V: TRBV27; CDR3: CASSLQSRGHSTGALFF; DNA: TGTGCCAGCAGTTTACAATCTCGGGGACATAGCACCGGGGCGCTGTTTTTT
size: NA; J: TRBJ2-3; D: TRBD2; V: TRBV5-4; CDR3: CASSFRTSGSTDTQYF; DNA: TGTGCCAGCAGCTTTCGGACTAGCGGAAGCACAGATACGCAGTATTTT
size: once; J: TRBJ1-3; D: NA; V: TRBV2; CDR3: CASSEISSGNTIYF; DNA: TGTGCCAGCAGTGAGATCAGCTCTGGAAACACCATATATTTT
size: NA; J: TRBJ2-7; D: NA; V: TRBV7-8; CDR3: CASSLGGGGYEQYF; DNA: TGTGCCAGCAGCTTAGGTGGGGGCGGCTACGAGCAGTACTTC
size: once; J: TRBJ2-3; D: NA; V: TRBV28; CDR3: CASSARQRGTDTQYF; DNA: TGTGCCAGCAGTGCCCGACAGCGAGGTACAGATACGCAGTATTTT
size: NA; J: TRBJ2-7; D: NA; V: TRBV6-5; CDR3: CASSRTDYYEQYF; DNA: TGTGCCAGCAGCCGAACTGACTACTACGAGCAGTACTTC
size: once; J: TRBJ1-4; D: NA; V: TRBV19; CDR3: CASSIRRGNEKLFF; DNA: TGTGCCAGTAGTATCCGCCGGGGAAATGAAAAACTGTTTTTT
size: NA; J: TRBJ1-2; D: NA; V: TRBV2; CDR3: CASGGQGRYGYTF; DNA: TGTGCCAGCGGAGGGCAGGGTCGATATGGCTACACCTTC
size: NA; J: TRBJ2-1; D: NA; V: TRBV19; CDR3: CASSIDSGAPGSEQFF; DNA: TGTGCCAGTAGTATAGATTCAGGGGCTCCGGGCAGTGAGCAGTTCTTC
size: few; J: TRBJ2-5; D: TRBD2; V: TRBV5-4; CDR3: CASSLGLAGAVEQYF; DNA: TGTGCCAGCAGCTTGGGGCTAGCGGGAGCTGTGGAGCAGTACTTC
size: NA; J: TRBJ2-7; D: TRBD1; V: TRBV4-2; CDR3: CASSQGQGGAYEQYF; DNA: TGTGCCAGCAGCCAAGGACAGGGGGGGGCCTACGAGCAGTACTTC
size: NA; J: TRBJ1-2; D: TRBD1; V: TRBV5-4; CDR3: CASSFGRGRTDGYTF; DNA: TGTGCCAGCAGCTTCGGCAGGGGGCGTACCGATGGCTACACCTTC
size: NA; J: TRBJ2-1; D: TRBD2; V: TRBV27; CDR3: CASSLNVAGYYNEQFF; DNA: TGTGCCAGCAGTTTAAACGTAGCGGGCTACTACAATGAGCAGTTCTTC
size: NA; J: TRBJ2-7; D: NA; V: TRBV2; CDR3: CASALLQYF; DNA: TGTGCCAGCGCCCTATTGCAGTACTTC
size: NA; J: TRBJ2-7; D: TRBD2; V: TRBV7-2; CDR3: CASRLSGSSYEQYF; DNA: TGTGCCAGCCGCCTTAGCGGGAGCTCCTACGAGCAGTACTTC
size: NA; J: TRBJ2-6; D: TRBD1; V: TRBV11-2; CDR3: CASSSTGGAGANVLTF; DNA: TGTGCCAGCAGCTCCACAGGGGGTGCTGGGGCCAACGTCCTGACTTTC
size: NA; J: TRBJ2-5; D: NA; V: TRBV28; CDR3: CASSSGTSPETQYF; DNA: TGTGCCAGCAGTTCGGGGACATCCCCTGAGACCCAGTACTTC